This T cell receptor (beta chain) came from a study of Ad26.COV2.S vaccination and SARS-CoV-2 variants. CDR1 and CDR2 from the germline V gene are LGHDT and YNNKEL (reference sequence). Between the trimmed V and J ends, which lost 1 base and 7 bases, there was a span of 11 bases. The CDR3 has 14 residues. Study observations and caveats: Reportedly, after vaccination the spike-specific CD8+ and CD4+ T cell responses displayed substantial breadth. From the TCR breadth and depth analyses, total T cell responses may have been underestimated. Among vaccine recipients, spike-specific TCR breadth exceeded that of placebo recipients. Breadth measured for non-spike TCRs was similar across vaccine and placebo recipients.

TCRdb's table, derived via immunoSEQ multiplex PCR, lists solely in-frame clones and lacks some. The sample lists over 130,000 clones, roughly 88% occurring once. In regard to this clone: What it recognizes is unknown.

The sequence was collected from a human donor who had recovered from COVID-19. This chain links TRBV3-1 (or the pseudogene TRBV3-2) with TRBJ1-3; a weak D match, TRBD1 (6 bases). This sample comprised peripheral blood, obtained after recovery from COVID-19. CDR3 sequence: CASSQGGTWNTIYF. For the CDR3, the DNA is TGTGCCAGCAGCCAAGGGGGGACATGGAACACCATATATTTT.